This T cell receptor (beta chain) was obtained from a study of Graves' ophthalmopathy and Graves' hyperthyroidism. The overall study: Peripheral blood was collected at initial diagnosis, before any treatment.

V was clipped by 3 bases and J by 2 bases, with 13 bases between them. The CDR3 is made up of 15 amino acids. CDR1 is LNHNV and CDR2 is YYDKDF in the germline V gene (reference sequence). Overall study findings and caveats: A roughly 84% specificity and roughly 90% sensitivity were achieved by a 13-signature model that separated ophthalmopathy from stable hyperthyroidism. Blood repertoires reportedly contained most expanded thyroid clonotypes above 0.001 frequency.

The authors amplified TCR beta CDR3 regions from RNA transcripts. RT-PCR with HTBI primers came first, then second-round multiplex PCR. TCRdb itself ran the multiplex PCR reads through MiXCR, one entry per CDR3 protein. The sample carries about 700,000 distinct CDR3 sequences, about two fifths recorded once. Thyroid ultrasound, orbital computed tomography, TRAb, serum thyroxine and clinical symptoms formed the basis of diagnosis. This clonotype was observed a single time. What it recognizes is unknown. The sequencing sample was made of peripheral blood. The chain links TRBV15 to TRBJ2-5, with D maybe TRBD2 (7 bases). The receptor was derived from an adult man with Graves' ophthalmopathy. The CDR3 region has the DNA TGTGCCACCAGCAGCACAAGGGGGGGGCAAGAGACCCAGTACTTC. It codes for CATSSTRGGQETQYF. Together with reference TRBV15 and TRBJ2-5, the CDR3 gives the full variable domain: DAMVIQNPRYQVTQFGKPVTLSCSQTLNHNVMYWYQQKSSQAPKLLFHYYDKDFNNEADTPDNFQSRRPNTSFCFLDIRSPGLGDTAMYLCATSSTRGGQETQYFGPGTRLLVL.